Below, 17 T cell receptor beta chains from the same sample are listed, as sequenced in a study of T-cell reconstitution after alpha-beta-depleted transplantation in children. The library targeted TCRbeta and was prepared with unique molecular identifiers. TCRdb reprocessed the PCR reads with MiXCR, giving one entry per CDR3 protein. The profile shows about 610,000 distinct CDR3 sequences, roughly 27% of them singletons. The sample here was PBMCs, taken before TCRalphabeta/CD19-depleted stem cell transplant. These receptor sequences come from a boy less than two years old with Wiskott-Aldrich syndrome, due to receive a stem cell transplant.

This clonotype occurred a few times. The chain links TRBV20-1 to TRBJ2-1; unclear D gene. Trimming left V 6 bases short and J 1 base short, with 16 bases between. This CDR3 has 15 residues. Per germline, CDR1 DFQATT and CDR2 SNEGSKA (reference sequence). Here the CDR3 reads CSASKLSSSYNEQFF. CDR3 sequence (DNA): TGCAGTGCCAGCAAGCTTTCTTCGTCCTACAATGAGCAGTTCTTC.

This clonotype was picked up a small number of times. CDR3 in amino acids: CASSYSTDTGELFF. The CDR3 DNA sequence: TGTGCCAGCAGTTACTCGACGGACACCGGGGAGCTGTTTTTT. The chain is built from TRBV6-5 and TRBJ2-2; no definite D call. The V gene lost 0 bases and the J gene lost 3 bases, with 5 bases spanning the gap. CDR1 MNHEY and CDR2 SVGAGI come from the germline V gene. The CDR3 covers 14 residues.

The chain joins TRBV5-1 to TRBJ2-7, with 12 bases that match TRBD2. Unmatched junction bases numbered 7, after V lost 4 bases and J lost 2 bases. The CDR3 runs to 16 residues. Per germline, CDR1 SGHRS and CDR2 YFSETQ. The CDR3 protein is CASSKGLAGAAYEQYF. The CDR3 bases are TGCGCCAGCAGCAAGGGACTAGCGGGTGCCGCCTACGAGCAGTACTTC. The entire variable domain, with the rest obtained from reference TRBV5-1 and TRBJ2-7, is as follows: KAGVTQTPRYLIKTRGQQVTLSCSPISGHRSVSWYQQTPGQGLQFLFEYFSETQRNKGNFPGRFSGRQFSNSRSEMNVSTLELGDSALYLCASSKGLAGAAYEQYFGPGTRLTVT.

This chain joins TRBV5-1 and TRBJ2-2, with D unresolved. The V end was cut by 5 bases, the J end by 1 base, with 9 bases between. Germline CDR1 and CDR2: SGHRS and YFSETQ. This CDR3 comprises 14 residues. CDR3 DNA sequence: TGCGCCAGCAGAATTCGAGAGAACACCGGGGAGCTGTTTTTT. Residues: CASRIRENTGELFF.

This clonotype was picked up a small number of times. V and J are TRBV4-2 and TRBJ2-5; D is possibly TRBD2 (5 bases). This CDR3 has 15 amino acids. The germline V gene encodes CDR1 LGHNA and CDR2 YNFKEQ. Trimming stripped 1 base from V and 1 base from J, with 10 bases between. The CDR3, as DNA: TGTGCCAGCAGCCAAGGAGGGCAGGCCCAAGAGACCCAGTACTTC. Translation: CASSQGGQAQETQYF.

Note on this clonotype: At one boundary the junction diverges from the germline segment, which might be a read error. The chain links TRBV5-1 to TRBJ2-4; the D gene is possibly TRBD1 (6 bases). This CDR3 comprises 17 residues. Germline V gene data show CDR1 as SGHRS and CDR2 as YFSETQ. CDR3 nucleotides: TGCGCCAGCAGCTTGTTTCCTTGGTCAGGGGCGGAAAACAGTCAGTACTTC. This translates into CASSLFPWSGAENSQYF.

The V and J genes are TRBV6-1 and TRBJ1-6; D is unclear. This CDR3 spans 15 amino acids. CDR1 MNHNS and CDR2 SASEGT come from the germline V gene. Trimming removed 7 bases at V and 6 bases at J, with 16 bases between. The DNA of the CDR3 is TGTGCCAGCAACCTATTCCGGGCCTTTAATTCACCCCTCCACTTT. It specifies CASNLFRAFNSPLHF.

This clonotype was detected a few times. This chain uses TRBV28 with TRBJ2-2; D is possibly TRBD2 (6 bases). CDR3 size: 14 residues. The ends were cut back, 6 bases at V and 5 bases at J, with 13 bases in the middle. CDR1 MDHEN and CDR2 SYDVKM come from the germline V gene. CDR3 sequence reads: CASSTMGGTGELFF. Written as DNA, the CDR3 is TGTGCCAGCAGCACGATGGGGGGTACCGGGGAGCTGTTTTTT.

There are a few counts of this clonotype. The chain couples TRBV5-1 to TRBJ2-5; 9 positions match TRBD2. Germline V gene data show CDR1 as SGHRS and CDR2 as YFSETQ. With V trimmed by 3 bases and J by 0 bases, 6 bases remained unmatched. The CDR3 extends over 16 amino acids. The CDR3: CASSWGLADYQETQYF. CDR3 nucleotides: TGCGCCAGCAGCTGGGGACTAGCAGACTACCAAGAGACCCAGTACTTC.

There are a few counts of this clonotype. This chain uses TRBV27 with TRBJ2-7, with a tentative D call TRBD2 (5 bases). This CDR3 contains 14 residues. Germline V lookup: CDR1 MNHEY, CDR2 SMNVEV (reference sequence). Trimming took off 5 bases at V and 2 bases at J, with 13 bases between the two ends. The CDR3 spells CASSAGFRTYEQYF. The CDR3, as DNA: TGTGCCAGCAGTGCGGGCTTTCGGACCTACGAGCAGTACTTC.

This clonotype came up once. CDR3 nucleotide sequence: TGCGCCAGCATCGTTCGGACAAAAGTTAGCAATCAGCCCCAGCATTTT. Amino acids: CASIVRTKVSNQPQHF. The gene calls are TRBV5-1 and TRBJ1-5, with a possible D match to TRBD1 (5 bases). Trimming took off 6 bases at V and 0 bases at J, with 16 bases between the two ends. Germline loops: CDR1 SGHRS, CDR2 YFSETQ. The CDR3 runs 16 residues.

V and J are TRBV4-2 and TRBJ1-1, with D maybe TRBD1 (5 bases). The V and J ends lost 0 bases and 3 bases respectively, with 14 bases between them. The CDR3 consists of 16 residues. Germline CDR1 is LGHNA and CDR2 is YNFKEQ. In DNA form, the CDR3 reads TGTGCCAGCAGCCAAGATCCACGAGGGGCTGACACTGAAGCTTTCTTT. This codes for CASSQDPRGADTEAFF.

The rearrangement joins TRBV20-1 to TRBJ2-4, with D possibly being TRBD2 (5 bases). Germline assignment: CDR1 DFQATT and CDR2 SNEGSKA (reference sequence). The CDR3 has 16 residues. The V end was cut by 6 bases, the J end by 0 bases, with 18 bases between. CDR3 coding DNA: TGCAGTGCCGGGCTTGGAGGCCAACTAGCCAAAAACATTCAGTACTTC. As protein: CSAGLGGQLAKNIQYF.

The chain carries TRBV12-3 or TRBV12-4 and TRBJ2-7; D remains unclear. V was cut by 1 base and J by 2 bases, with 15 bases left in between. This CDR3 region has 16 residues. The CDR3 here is CASSLGAVLNPYEQYF. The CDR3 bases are TGTGCCAGCAGTTTAGGGGCGGTTTTAAATCCCTACGAGCAGTACTTC.

The CDR3 DNA follows: TGTGCCAGCAGCCGAGAGGGCGGACTGTTCACCGGGGAGCTGTTTTTT. Amino acid sequence: CASSREGGLFTGELFF. The V gene is TRBV4-2, the J gene TRBJ2-2; TRBD2 might be the D (5 bases). This CDR3 has 16 residues. Trimming stripped 4 bases from V and 4 bases from J, with 16 bases between. Germline V gene sequence: CDR1 LGHNA, CDR2 YNFKEQ.

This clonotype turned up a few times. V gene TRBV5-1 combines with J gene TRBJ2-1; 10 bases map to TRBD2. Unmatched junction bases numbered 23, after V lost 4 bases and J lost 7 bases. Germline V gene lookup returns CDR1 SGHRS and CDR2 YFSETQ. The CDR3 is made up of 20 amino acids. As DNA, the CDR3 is TGCGCCAGCAGCGTCCTCAAAGCGGGAGGGCGAGGTTTTGCCTCGAATGAGCAGTTCTTC. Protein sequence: CASSVLKAGGRGFASNEQFF.

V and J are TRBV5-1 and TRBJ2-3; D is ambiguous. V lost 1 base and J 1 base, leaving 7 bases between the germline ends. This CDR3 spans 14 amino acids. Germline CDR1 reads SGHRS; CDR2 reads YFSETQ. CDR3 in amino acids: CASSLLQGTDTQYF. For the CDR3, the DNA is TGCGCCAGCAGCTTGCTCCAGGGCACAGATACGCAGTATTTT.